This entry lists 18 T cell receptor beta chains sequenced from one sample in a study of cytomegalovirus exposure and HLA in healthy donors. PCR employed 60 Vbeta and 13 Jbeta primers. Sequencing was performed with immunoSEQ multiplex PCR; in TCRdb, only in-frame clones are kept and a portion is missing. The repertoire has over 150,000 clones, approximately 67% of them found once; the top ten carry 4.5%. The specimen was PBMCs. These receptors were taken from a woman aged 18-29 years in good health and CMV-seropositive.

V gene TRBV6-1 combines with J gene TRBJ2-7; 10 positions agree with TRBD2. The length of the CDR3 is 16 residues. Trimming removed 0 bases from V and 2 bases from J; junction bases left unmatched: 4. From germline, CDR1 is MNHNS and CDR2 SASEGT. The CDR3 DNA reads as TGTGCCAGCAGTGAAGCGCTAGCGGGGGTGGCCTACGAGCAGTACTTC. Translated, it gives CASSEALAGVAYEQYF.

This clone showed up just a few times. The genes are TRBV6-6 and TRBJ2-7; 7 nucleotides match TRBD2. The CDR3 loop spans 13 amino acids. The germline gives CDR1 MNHNY, CDR2 SVGAGI (reference sequence). J gave up 5 bases and V 4 bases, and 5 bases lay outside the gene matches. The CDR3 sequence is CASSWPGRDEQYF. The CDR3 coding sequence is TGTGCCAGCAGTTGGCCGGGGAGGGACGAGCAGTACTTC.

The CDR3 nucleotides are TGTGCCAGCAGTTCGGGAGCTTCACGAGGGGAGCAGTACTTC. Amino acid sequence: CASSSGASRGEQYF. The V call is TRBV27, the J call TRBJ2-7; D is perhaps TRBD2 (6 bases). Between the trimmed V and J ends, which lost 4 bases and 7 bases, there was a span of 17 bases. The CDR3 is 14 amino acids. Germline loops: CDR1 MNHEY, CDR2 SMNVEV (reference sequence).

This clone has only a few counts. This chain uses TRBV7-9 with TRBJ2-6, with D possibly being TRBD1 (5 bases). The CDR3 runs to 19 residues. Germline CDR1 is SEHNR and CDR2 is FQNEAQ (reference sequence). Trimming shortened V by 5 bases and J by 1 base, and 21 bases separated the two germline ends. CDR3 in amino acids: CASSLVSRPQDSGANVLTF. For the CDR3, the DNA is TGTGCCAGCAGCCTAGTTTCGCGACCACAGGATTCTGGGGCCAACGTCCTGACTTTC.

The chain joins TRBV5-6 to TRBJ2-5; 11 bases align to TRBD2. The CDR3 is 16 amino acids. Germline CDR1 reads SGHDT; CDR2 reads YYEEEE. V lost 1 base, J lost 3 bases, and 5 bases stayed unmatched. The CDR3 sequence: CASSLLSGRGKETQYF. In DNA form, the CDR3 reads TGTGCCAGCAGCTTGCTTAGCGGGAGGGGGAAAGAGACCCAGTACTTC.

The genes are TRBV4-2 and TRBJ2-2; the D gene is possibly TRBD1 (6 bases). The CDR3 has 17 amino acids. The germline gives CDR1 LGHNA, CDR2 YNFKEQ. V was cut by 1 base and J by 0 bases, with 12 bases left in between. CDR3 sequence: CASSQGGPITNTGELFF. The CDR3 nucleotides read TGTGCCAGCAGCCAAGGGGGGCCGATAACGAACACCGGGGAGCTGTTTTTT.

This chain joins TRBV4-3 and TRBJ2-7; TRBD1 is a possible D gene (5 bases). The length of the CDR3 is 14 residues. Trimming took 1 base from V and 3 from J, leaving 10 bases between them. Germline assignment: CDR1 LGHNA and CDR2 YSLEER. In DNA, the CDR3 is TGCGCCAGCAGCCAAGTGGACACCCGCTACGAGCAGTACTTC. Its translation is CASSQVDTRYEQYF.

This clone has just a few counts. V and J are TRBV12-2 and TRBJ1-3. TRBV12-2 is reported as a pseudogene. The CDR3 runs to 19 residues. CDR3 sequence reads: CASRSLRRVVYSSGNTIYF. The CDR3 DNA reads as TGTGCAAGTCGCTCCCTTCGGCGGGTAGTGTACAGCTCTGGAAACACCATATATTTT.

The chain employs TRBV5-4 and TRBJ2-3; D not resolved. Trimming left V 7 bases short and J 1 base short, with 7 bases between. Germline CDR1 reads SGHNT; CDR2 reads YYREEE (reference sequence). The CDR3 totals 12 residues. The CDR3 loop reads CASARGTDTQYF. In DNA form, the CDR3 reads TGTGCCAGCGCACGGGGCACAGATACGCAGTATTTT. Full variable domain (outside the CDR3, taken from reference TRBV5-4 and TRBJ2-3): ETGVTQSPTHLIKTRGQQVTLRCSSQSGHNTVSWYQQALGQGPQFIFQYYREEENGRGNFPPRFSGLQFPNYSSELNVNALELDDSALYLCASARGTDTQYFGPGTRLTVL.

The chain uses TRBV10-2 and TRBJ2-1; 9 nucleotides align to TRBD2. This CDR3 contains 16 residues. Per germline, CDR1 WSHSY and CDR2 SAAADI. Trimming at V came to 5 bases and at J to 2 bases, leaving 7 bases not matched to a gene. CDR3 bases: TGCGCCAGCAGTCTTCACCTAGCGGGGACCTACAATGAGCAGTTCTTC. It is translated as CASSLHLAGTYNEQFF.

A few counts support this clone. This sample also contains other DNA sequences that code for the same CDR3. This rearrangement joins TRBV7-2 to TRBJ1-3; TRBD1 agrees at 8 bases. The germline V gene has CDR1 SGHTA and CDR2 FQGNSA. The CDR3 sequence is 15 residues long. Trimming took 4 bases from V and 0 from J; bases not matched to a gene: 2. This chain's CDR3 is CASSSQGASGNTIYF. As DNA, the CDR3 is TGTGCCAGCAGCTCTCAGGGGGCCTCTGGAAACACCATATATTTT.

J is TRBJ2-1 and V is TRBV7-3, with 9 bases that match TRBD2. The CDR3 runs to 16 residues. The V gene end was trimmed by 2 bases and the J gene end by 5 bases; junction bases not matched to a gene: 7. Germline CDR1 is SGHTA and CDR2 is FQGTGA. The CDR3 sequence is CASSLLAGEVHNEQFF. CDR3 DNA: TGTGCCAGCAGCTTATTAGCGGGGGAAGTACACAATGAGCAGTTCTTC.

The CDR3 is CASGRTALETQYF. The CDR3 nucleotides read TGTGCCAGCGGCAGGACAGCTCTGGAGACCCAGTACTTC. The genes are TRBV6-1 and TRBJ2-5; a weak D match, TRBD1 (6 bases). Per the germline V gene, CDR1 is MNHNS and CDR2 is SASEGT. The V gene lost 8 bases and the J gene lost 5 bases, with 15 bases spanning the gap. CDR3 length: 13 residues.

This clone was counted once. The chain joins TRBV6-6 to TRBJ2-5, with 7 bases identical to TRBD2. CDR3 size: 16 residues. CDR1 is MNHNY and CDR2 is SVGAGI in the germline V gene (reference sequence). Losses at the gene ends were 8 bases for V and 4 bases for J; bases not matched to a gene: 16. CDR3 sequence: CASSPGEFAGAETQYF. CDR3 DNA sequence: TGTGCCAGCTCCCCTGGGGAGTTCGCGGGAGCAGAGACCCAGTACTTC.

This chain links TRBV10-1 with TRBJ2-5, with 8 bases aligning to TRBD2. Per germline, CDR1 WNHNN and CDR2 SYGVQD (reference sequence). The CDR3 loop spans 14 amino acids. Trimming removed 6 bases from V and 5 bases from J; junction bases left unmatched: 8. CDR3 residues: CASRTSPGGETQYF. The CDR3 region has the DNA TGCGCCAGCAGAACTTCTCCGGGGGGGGAGACCCAGTACTTC.

The rearrangement uses TRBV4-1 and TRBJ2-1; D is possibly TRBD2 (7 bases). V was shortened by 6 bases and J by 4 bases, with 19 bases between the two germline ends. Germline V gene lookup returns CDR1 MGHRA and CDR2 YSYEKL. The length of the CDR3 is 16 residues. The CDR3 nucleotides are TGCGCCAGCAGGACTTCGGGGGGCACCGTATACAATGAGCAGTTCTTC. Its translation: CASRTSGGTVYNEQFF.

The chain carries TRBV7-3 and TRBJ2-3, with D uncertain. The V and J ends lost 0 bases and 8 bases respectively, with 15 bases between them. The CDR3 runs to 15 residues. The germline V gene has CDR1 SGHTA and CDR2 FQGTGA. Here the CDR3 reads CASSLTLLGTGTQYF. CDR3 bases: TGTGCCAGCAGCTTAACACTCCTCGGTACGGGTACGCAGTATTTT. The full variable domain, completed using reference TRBV7-3 and TRBJ2-3, is GAGVSQTPSNKVTEKGKYVELRCDPISGHTALYWYRQSLGQGPEFLIYFQGTGAADDSGLPNDRFFAVRPEGSVSTLKIQRTERGDSAVYLCASSLTLLGTGTQYFGPGTRLTVL.

The rearrangement uses TRBV27 and TRBJ2-5; 9 nucleotides line up with TRBD2. The V segment lost 7 bases and the J segment 9 bases; nucleotides outside the gene matches: 9. CDR1 MNHEY and CDR2 SMNVEV come from the germline V gene (reference sequence). This CDR3 contains 13 residues. CDR3 DNA: TGTGCCAGCACCATTGGGCGGGAGGGGCCCCAGTACTTC. It encodes CASTIGREGPQYF.